This is a list of T cell receptor beta chains from one sample in a study of blood T cells in healthy people across ages. TCRdb re-derived calls from the 5' RACE reads in MiXCR, one entry per CDR3 protein. Of over 1,300,000 distinct CDR3 sequences listed, 59% are singletons. The specimen was blood. The receptors were sampled from a young man in good health. CDR3s include the opening cysteine and the closing phenylalanine or tryptophan.

j_gene	v_gene	len	CDR3aa
TRBJ2-3	TRBV15	14	CATSRDRTPDTQYF
TRBJ2-7	TRBV27	14	CASRLGGARGEQYF
TRBJ2-3	TRBV5-1	14	CASSLDTSTDTQYF
TRBJ2-7	TRBV12-3/TRBV12-4	13	CASSPQGPDEQYF
TRBJ2-7	TRBV27	13	CASNRSNTYEQYF
TRBJ1-1	TRBV6-1	13	CASRSTGIPEAFF
TRBJ2-7	TRBV6-5	12	CASSRGGFEQYF
TRBJ1-1	TRBV3-1	15	CASSRKGTGDPEAFF
TRBJ1-1	TRBV20-1	15	CSARDRGQGRRSAFF
TRBJ1-2	TRBV6-6	13	CASTQKEGYGYTF
TRBJ2-3	TRBV5-5	13	CATGPSGPDTQYF
TRBJ1-5	TRBV20-1	15	CSARATGTSNQPQHF
TRBJ2-3	TRBV4-1	14	CASSGTPLTDTQYF
TRBJ2-7	TRBV11-2	17	CASSLGPPGGGSYEQYF
TRBJ2-1	TRBV29-1	17	CSVATNTVAGDYNEQFF
TRBJ2-7	TRBV9	12	CASSAAGGPTYF
TRBJ2-5	TRBV4-1	14	CTSSQDGYLREQYF
TRBJ1-1	TRBV15	16	CATSSVFRVANTEAFF
TRBJ1-4	TRBV3-1	15	CASSRSGRTNEKLFF
TRBJ2-7	TRBV6-1	15	CASSDGVAGFYEQYF
TRBJ2-1	TRBV27	12	CATRTGLDEQFF
-	TRBV6-5	15	CASSYGGPHTYEQYF
-	TRBV14	12	CASGQGIGEQYF
TRBJ1-6	TRBV3-1	14	CASSQVSDNSPLHF
TRBJ2-1	TRBV6-5	16	CASSYSGTGTYNEQFF
TRBJ2-1	TRBV30	12	CAVTRGGNEQFF
TRBJ2-3	TRBV20-1	15	CSALNAGQGKDTQYF
TRBJ2-5	TRBV10-1	14	CASSDGTGSETQYF
TRBJ2-6	TRBV4-3	17	CASSQAGIDSGANVLTF
TRBJ2-3	TRBV30	14	CAWTGMSSTDTQYF
TRBJ2-3	TRBV12-3/TRBV12-4	17	CASSLSPYLKLNDTQYF
TRBJ2-1	TRBV29-1	12	CSVGTAGNEQFF
TRBJ1-1	TRBV29-1	12	CSVRHANTEAFF
TRBJ2-1	TRBV4-1	17	CASSPRAETGRYNEQFF
TRBJ2-1	TRBV12-3/TRBV12-4	13	CASSLAPSTEQFF
TRBJ1-2	TRBV27	16	CASSLSSGAPLYGYTF
TRBJ2-3	TRBV30	14	CAWSISSGTDTQYF
TRBJ1-1	TRBV4-1	15	CASSPRHLGNTEAFF
TRBJ1-2	TRBV12-3/TRBV12-4	14	CASTKGGGNYGYTF
TRBJ2-7	TRBV6-2/TRBV6-3	14	CASRPQRGYYEQYF
TRBJ2-1	TRBV24-1	14	CATSDRDRGGEQFF
TRBJ2-1	TRBV6-2/TRBV6-3	16	CASSFTPGHGRDEQFF
TRBJ2-7	TRBV20-1	15	CSARGRTQSSYEQYF
TRBJ1-1	TRBV10-3	16	CAISESKTQSNTEAFF